This T cell receptor beta chain was profiled in a study of T cells after yellow fever vaccination. The 5'RACE template-switching step produced TCR cDNA and added a universal primer site and UMIs. One entry per CDR3 protein results from TCRdb running MiXCR on the 5' RACE reads. The table lists some 240,000 distinct CDR3 sequences, around 4.9% of them singletons. This clonotype was counted at least ten times. Its antigen remains unknown. Points from the study as a whole: Contaminating bulk clonotypes could be abundant in FACS-sorted repertoires. Most clones from primary vaccination resurfaced after the booster (96% CD4, around 90% CD8).

The material was CD4+ T cells sorted from PBMCs, obtained on the day of the yellow fever booster vaccination. The clonotype comes from a young man who received the YFV17D yellow fever vaccine.

CDR3 sequence reads: CASSQWGQGASPLHF. The CDR3 bases are TGCGCCAGCAGCCAATGGGGCCAGGGGGCCTCACCCCTCCACTTT. The genes are TRBV4-1 and TRBJ1-6; 8 bases line up with TRBD1. Per the germline V gene, CDR1 is MGHRA and CDR2 is YSYEKL. The CDR3 loop spans 15 amino acids. After removal of 2 bases from V and 10 bases from J, the junction contained 7 bases not matched to a gene.